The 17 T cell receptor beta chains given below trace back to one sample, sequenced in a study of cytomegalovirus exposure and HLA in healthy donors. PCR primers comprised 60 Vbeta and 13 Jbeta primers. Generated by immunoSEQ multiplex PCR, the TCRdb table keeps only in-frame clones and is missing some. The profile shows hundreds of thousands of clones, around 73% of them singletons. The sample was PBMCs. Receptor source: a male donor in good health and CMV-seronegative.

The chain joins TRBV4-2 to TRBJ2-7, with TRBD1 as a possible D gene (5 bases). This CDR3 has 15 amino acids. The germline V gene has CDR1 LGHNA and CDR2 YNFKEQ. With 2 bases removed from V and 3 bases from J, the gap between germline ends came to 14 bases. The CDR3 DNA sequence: TGTGCCAGCAGCCAATCCCTGGACACTCGCTACGAGCAGTACTTC. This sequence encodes CASSQSLDTRYEQYF.

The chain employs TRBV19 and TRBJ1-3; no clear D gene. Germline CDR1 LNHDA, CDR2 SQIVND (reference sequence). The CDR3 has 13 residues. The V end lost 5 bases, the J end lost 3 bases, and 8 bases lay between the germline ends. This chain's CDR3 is CASSGSFGNTIYF. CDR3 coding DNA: TGTGCCAGTAGTGGCAGTTTTGGAAACACCATATATTTT.

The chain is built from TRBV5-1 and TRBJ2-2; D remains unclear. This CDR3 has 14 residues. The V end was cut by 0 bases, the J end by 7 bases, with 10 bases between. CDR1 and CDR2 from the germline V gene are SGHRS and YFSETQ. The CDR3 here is CASSLANGFGELFF. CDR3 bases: TGCGCCAGCAGCTTGGCCAACGGTTTCGGGGAGCTGTTTTTT. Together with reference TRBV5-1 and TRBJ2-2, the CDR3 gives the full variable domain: KAGVTQTPRYLIKTRGQQVTLSCSPISGHRSVSWYQQTPGQGLQFLFEYFSETQRNKGNFPGRFSGRQFSNSRSEMNVSTLELGDSALYLCASSLANGFGELFFGEGSRLTVL.

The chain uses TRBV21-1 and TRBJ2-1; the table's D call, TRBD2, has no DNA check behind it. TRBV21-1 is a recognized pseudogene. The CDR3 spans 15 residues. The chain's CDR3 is CASSNSGRPYNEQFF. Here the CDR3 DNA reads TGTGCCAGCAGCAATAGCGGGAGGCCCTACAATGAGCAGTTCTTC.

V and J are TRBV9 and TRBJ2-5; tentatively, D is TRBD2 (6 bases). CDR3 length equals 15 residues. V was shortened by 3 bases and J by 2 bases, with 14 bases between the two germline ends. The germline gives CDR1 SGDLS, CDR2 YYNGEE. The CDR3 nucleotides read TGTGCCAGCAGCGAGGGAGGCCGTGTGCAAGAGACCCAGTACTTC. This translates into CASSEGGRVQETQYF.

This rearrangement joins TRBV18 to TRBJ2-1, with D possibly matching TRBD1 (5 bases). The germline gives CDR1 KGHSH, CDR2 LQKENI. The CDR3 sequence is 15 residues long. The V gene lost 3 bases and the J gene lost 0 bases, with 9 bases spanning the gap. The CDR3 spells CASSPDITSYNEQFF. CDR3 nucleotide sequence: TGTGCCAGCTCACCGGACATAACCTCCTACAATGAGCAGTTCTTC. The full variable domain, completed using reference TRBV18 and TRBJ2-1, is NAGVMQNPRHLVRRRGQEARLRCSPMKGHSHVYWYRQLPEEGLKFMVYLQKENIIDESGMPKERFSAEFPKEGPSILRIQQVVRGDSAAYFCASSPDITSYNEQFFGPGTRLTVL.

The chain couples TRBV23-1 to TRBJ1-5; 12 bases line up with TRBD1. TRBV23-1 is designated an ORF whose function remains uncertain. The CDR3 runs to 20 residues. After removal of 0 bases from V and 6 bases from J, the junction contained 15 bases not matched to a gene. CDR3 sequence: CASSQSNGRTRDRGPQPQHF. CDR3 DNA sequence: TGCGCCAGCAGTCAATCGAATGGGCGAACCCGGGACAGGGGGCCTCAGCCCCAGCATTTT.

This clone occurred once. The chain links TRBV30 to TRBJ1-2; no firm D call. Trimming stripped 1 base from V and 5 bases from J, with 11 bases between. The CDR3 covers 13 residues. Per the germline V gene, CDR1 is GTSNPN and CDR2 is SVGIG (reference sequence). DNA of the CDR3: TGTGCCTGGAGTGCAGCGGGCGGTTATGGCTACACCTTC. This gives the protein CAWSAAGGYGYTF.

Here the CDR3 DNA reads TGTGCCAGCAGCCAAGCCAGTCCAATCAACACTGAAGCTTTCTTT. Translated: CASSQASPINTEAFF. The chain uses TRBV14 and TRBJ1-1, with no clear D. Germline-derived CDR1 and CDR2 are SGHDN and FVKESK. This CDR3 has 15 amino acids. V was cut by 1 base and J by 2 bases, with 11 bases left in between.

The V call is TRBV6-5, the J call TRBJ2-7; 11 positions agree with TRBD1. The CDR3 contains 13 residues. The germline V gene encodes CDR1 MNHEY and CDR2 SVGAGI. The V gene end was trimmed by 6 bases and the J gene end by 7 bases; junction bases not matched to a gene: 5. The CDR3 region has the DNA TGTGCCAGCAGGAGGACAGGGGGCGAGGAGCAGTACTTC. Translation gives CASRRTGGEEQYF.

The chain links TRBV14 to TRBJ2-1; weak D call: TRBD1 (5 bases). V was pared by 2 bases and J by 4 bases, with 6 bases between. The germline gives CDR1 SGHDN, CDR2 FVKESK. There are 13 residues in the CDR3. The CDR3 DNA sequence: TGTGCCAGCAGCCAACAGGGATACAATGAGCAGTTCTTC. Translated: CASSQQGYNEQFF.

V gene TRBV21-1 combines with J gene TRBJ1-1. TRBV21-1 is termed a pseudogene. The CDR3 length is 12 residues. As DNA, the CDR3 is TGTGCCAGCAGCCCCGGGGGGGCTGAAGCTTTCTTT. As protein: CASSPGGAEAFF.

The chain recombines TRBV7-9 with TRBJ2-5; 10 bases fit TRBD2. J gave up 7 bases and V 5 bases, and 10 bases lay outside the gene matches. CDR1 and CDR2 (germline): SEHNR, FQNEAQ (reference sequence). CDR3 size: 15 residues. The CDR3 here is CASSLHSGRMGTQYF. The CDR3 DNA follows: TGTGCCAGCAGCCTCCATAGCGGGAGGATGGGGACCCAGTACTTC.

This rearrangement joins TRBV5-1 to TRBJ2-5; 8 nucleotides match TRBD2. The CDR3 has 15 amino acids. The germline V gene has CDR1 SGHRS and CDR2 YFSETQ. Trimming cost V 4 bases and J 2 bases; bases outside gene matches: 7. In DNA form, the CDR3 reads TGCGCCAGCAGCGGCCCGGGACTAGGACAAGAGACCCAGTACTTC. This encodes CASSGPGLGQETQYF.

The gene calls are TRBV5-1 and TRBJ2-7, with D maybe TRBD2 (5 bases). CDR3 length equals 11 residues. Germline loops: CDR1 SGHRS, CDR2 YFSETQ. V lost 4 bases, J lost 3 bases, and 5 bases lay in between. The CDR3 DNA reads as TGCGCCAGCAGCGACTACTACGAGCAGTACTTC. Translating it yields CASSDYYEQYF.

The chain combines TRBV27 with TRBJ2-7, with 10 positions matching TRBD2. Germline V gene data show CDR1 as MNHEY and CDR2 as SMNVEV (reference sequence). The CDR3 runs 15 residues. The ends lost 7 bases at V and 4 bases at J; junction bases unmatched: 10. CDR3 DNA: TGTGCCAGCAAGAGGTCTAGCGGGAGTTTTTACGAGCAGTACTTC. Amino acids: CASKRSSGSFYEQYF.

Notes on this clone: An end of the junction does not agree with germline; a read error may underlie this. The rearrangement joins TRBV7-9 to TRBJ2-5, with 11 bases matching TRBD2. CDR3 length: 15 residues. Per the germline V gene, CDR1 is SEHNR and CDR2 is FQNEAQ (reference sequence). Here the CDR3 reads CSSSPSGRFQETQYF. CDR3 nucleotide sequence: TGTTCCAGCAGCCCTAGCGGGAGGTTCCAAGAGACCCAGTACTTC. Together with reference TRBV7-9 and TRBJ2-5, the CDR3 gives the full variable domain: DTGVSQNPRHKITKRGQNVTFRCDPISEHNRLYWYRQTLGQGPEFLTYFQNEAQLEKSRLLSDRFSAERPKGSFSTLEIQRTEQGDSAMYLCSSSPSGRFQETQYFGPGTRLLVL.